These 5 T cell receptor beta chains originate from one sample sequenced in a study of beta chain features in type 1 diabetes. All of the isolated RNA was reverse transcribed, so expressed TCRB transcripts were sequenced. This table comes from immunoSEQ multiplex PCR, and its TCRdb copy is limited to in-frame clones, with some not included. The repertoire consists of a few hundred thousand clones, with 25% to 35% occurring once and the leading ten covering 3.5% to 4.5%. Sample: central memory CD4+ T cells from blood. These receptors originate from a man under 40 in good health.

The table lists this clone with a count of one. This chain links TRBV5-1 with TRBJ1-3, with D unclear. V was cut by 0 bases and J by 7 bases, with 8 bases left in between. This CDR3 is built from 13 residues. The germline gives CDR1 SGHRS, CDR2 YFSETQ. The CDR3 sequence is CASSLDRSNTIYF. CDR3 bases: TGCGCCAGCAGCTTGGATAGGAGTAACACCATATATTTT.

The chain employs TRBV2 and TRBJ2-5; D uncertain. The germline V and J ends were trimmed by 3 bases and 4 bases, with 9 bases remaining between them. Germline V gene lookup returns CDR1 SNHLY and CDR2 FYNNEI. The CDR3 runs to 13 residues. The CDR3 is CASSDGKTETQYF. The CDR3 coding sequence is TGTGCCAGCAGTGATGGGAAGACAGAGACCCAGTACTTC. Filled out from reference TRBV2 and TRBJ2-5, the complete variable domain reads EPEVTQTPSHQVTQMGQEVILRCVPISNHLYFYWYRQILGQKVEFLVSFYNNEISEKSEIFDDQFSVERPDGSNFTLKIRSTKLEDSAMYFCASSDGKTETQYFGPGTRLLVL.

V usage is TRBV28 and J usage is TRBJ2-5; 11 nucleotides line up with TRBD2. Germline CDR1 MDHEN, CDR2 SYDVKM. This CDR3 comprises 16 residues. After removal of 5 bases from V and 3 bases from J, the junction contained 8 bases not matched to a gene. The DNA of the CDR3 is TGTGCCAGCAGTGCCAGACTAGCGGGACTTAAAGAGACCCAGTACTTC. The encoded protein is CASSARLAGLKETQYF. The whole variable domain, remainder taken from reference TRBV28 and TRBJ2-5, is DVKVTQSSRYLVKRTGEKVFLECVQDMDHENMFWYRQDPGLGLRLIYFSYDVKMKEKGDIPEGYSVSREKKERFSLILESASTNQTSMYLCASSARLAGLKETQYFGPGTRLLVL.

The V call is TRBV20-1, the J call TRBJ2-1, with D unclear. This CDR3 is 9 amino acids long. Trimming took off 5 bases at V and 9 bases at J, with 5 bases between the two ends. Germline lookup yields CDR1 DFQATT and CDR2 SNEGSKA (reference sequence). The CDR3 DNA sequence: TGCAGTGCTTCTTTTGAGCAGTTCTTC. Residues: CSASFEQFF.

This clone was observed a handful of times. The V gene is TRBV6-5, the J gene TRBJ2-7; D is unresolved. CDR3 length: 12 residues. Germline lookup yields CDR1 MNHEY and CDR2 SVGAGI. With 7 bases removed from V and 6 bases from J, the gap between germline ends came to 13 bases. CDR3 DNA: TGTGCCAGCAAAGGATCGGGCGGCGAGCAGTACTTC. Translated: CASKGSGGEQYF.